The present T cell receptor beta chain was sequenced within a study of blood T cell repertoires in COVID-19. Overall study: Italy, Spain and the United States were the sources of the convalescent and acute COVID-19 samples. The cDNA or gDNA used as material had been derived from T cells, B-cell-depleted T cells, or PBMCs.

This clone was recorded once. V gave up 6 bases and J gave up 8 bases, with 11 bases separating them. This CDR3 contains 13 residues. How the authors handled the data: Reference gene primer amplification in the assay estimated nucleated cell counts. This table comes from immunoSEQ multiplex PCR, and its TCRdb copy is limited to in-frame clones, with some not included. V and J calls and clone size follow that table, whereas D and trimming were derived from the DNA. The sample holds 250,000 to 350,000 clones, under 90% seen once. This chain uses TRBV12-3 or TRBV12-4 with TRBJ1-6, with D hard to call. The receptor comes from a woman in her thirties or forties who had recovered from COVID-19. Input material: peripheral blood. The CDR3 sequence: CASSRVTDSPLHF. As DNA, the CDR3 is TGTGCCAGCAGCCGCGTTACAGATTCACCCCTCCACTTT.